This paragraph covers one TCR beta chain sequence. The antigen is not known. The table came from immunoSEQ multiplex PCR; TCRdb's copy has only in-frame clones and leaves some out. The table lists about 460,000 clones, roughly nine tenths of them singletons, with 1.5% to 2% in the top ten. The data originate from a study of Ad26.COV2.S vaccination and SARS-CoV-2 variants. Notes on the study in general: Recipients of vaccine and of placebo showed similar breadth of their non-spike TCR repertoires. Substantial breadth was reported for post-vaccination spike-specific CD8+ and CD4+ T cells. Spike-specific TCR breadth was greater after Ad26.COV2.S than placebo.

Sample treatment: some 20 received Ad26.COV2.S at low or high dose, single or two shots; a few received placebo; per-sample allocation not given. All samples were drawn on day 63, counting from the first vaccine or placebo injection. Germline V lookup: CDR1 LNHDA, CDR2 SQIVND (reference sequence). There are 15 residues in the CDR3. Trimming cost V 7 bases and J 2 bases, with 16 bases left between them. Source: peripheral blood, taken in a trial of Ad26.COV2.S vaccine versus placebo. The rearrangement links TRBV19 to TRBJ2-3; D may be TRBD1 (5 bases). This TCR derives from a person aged 18-65 years who received the Ad26.COV2.S COVID-19 vaccine or a placebo. As DNA, the CDR3 is TGTGCCAGTATCTCCGGCGACAGTCACACAGATACGCAGTATTTT. Its translation is CASISGDSHTDTQYF.